This TCR beta chain was identified in a study of T cell responses to AZD1222 COVID-19 vaccine. Study conclusions and caveats: Spike-wide coverage was observed for vaccine-associated CD4 TCRs, with dominant responses at 160-218 and 743-854. Nearly half of spike-specific TCRs reportedly go after variant regions that carry no mutations.

This CDR3 contains 11 residues. CDR1 and CDR2 (germline): SGHRS, YFSETQ. V trimming: 9 bases; J trimming: 6 bases; junction bases outside the gene matches: 5. This clone was observed a handful of times. What it binds is unknown. Here immunoSEQ multiplex PCR was the method, and the copy in TCRdb shows in-frame clones only, minus some. This table has over 75,000 clones, over 75% appearing once. This sequence joins TRBV5-1 and TRBJ1-2, with 7 bases fitting TRBD1. The sample here was peripheral blood, taken 28 days after the second AZD1222 dose. This receptor was identified in an adult who received the AZD1222 COVID-19 vaccine. CDR3 coding DNA: TGCGCCATCAGGGGGGTAAATGGCTACACCTTC. This encodes CAIRGVNGYTF.